One sample yielded the 9 T cell receptor beta chains listed below, sequenced in a study of cytomegalovirus exposure and HLA in healthy donors. PCR involved 60 Vbeta and 13 Jbeta primers. Libraries were prepared by immunoSEQ multiplex PCR; TCRdb keeps only in-frame clonotypes and omits some of them. The table includes some 180,000 clones, 85% detected once. The sequencing input was PBMCs. The receptors shown here come from a woman aged 50 to 65 in good health and CMV-seronegative.

The rearrangement uses TRBV6-6 and TRBJ2-7; no reliable D call. Trimming took off 4 bases at V and 3 bases at J, with 13 bases between the two ends. Germline assignment: CDR1 MNHNY and CDR2 SVGAGI (reference sequence). The CDR3 extends over 14 amino acids. The CDR3 loop reads CASSSFGPNYEQYF. DNA for the CDR3: TGTGCCAGCAGTTCGTTCGGTCCGAACTACGAGCAGTACTTC.

V gene TRBV10-1 combines with J gene TRBJ2-7; TRBD1 aligns across 9 bases. The CDR3 is made up of 15 amino acids. Trimming removed 2 bases from V and 2 bases from J; junction bases left unmatched: 4. Germline values: CDR1 WNHNN, CDR2 SYGVQD (reference sequence). This CDR3 is CASSETGTGTYEQYF. As DNA, the CDR3 is TGCGCCAGCAGTGAGACCGGGACAGGGACCTACGAGCAGTACTTC.

The CDR3 region is CASSVPGTGGQPQHF. Here the CDR3 DNA reads TGTGCCAGTAGTGTCCCCGGGACAGGGGGTCAGCCCCAGCATTTT. The chain employs TRBV19 and TRBJ1-5, with 11 bases lining up with TRBD1. Germline lookup yields CDR1 LNHDA and CDR2 SQIVND (reference sequence). V lost 5 bases and J lost 6; bases outside the gene matches: 6. The CDR3 has 15 residues.

The gene calls are TRBV5-4 and TRBJ2-7; weak D call: TRBD1 (7 bases). The CDR3 covers 17 residues. The V gene lost 2 bases and the J gene lost 2 bases, with 20 bases spanning the gap. Germline CDR1 reads SGHNT; CDR2 reads YYREEE (reference sequence). The CDR3 nucleotides read TGTGCCAGCAGCTTCGGGGGTCCGGGACAGAGACCCTACGAGCAGTACTTC. Translating gives CASSFGGPGQRPYEQYF.

V and J are TRBV19 and TRBJ2-1; weak D call: TRBD2 (6 bases). The germline CDR1 and CDR2 sequences are LNHDA and SQIVND (reference sequence). CDR3 length: 15 residues. V lost 1 base and J 7 bases, leaving 14 bases between the germline ends. CDR3 DNA sequence: TGTGCCAGTAGTATAGCCCCGGGGGACTGGAATGAGCAGTTCTTC. Translation gives CASSIAPGDWNEQFF. Drawing the rest from reference TRBV19 and TRBJ2-1, the complete variable domain is DGGITQSPKYLFRKEGQNVTLSCEQNLNHDAMYWYRQDPGQGLRLIYYSQIVNDFQKGDIAEGYSVSREKKESFPLTVTSAQKNPTAFYLCASSIAPGDWNEQFFGPGTRLTVL.

This rearrangement joins TRBV27 to TRBJ1-1; D possibly corresponds to TRBD1 (6 bases). The CDR3 is made up of 13 amino acids. Germline V gene sequence: CDR1 MNHEY, CDR2 SMNVEV (reference sequence). Trimming pared 2 bases from V and 4 bases from J, leaving 8 bases between. The CDR3 DNA reads as TGTGCCAGCAGTTTAGGCAGGGGCACTGAAGCTTTCTTT. This sequence encodes CASSLGRGTEAFF.

This clone appeared a single time. This sequence joins TRBV11-2 and TRBJ2-1, with 14 bases fitting TRBD2. Germline V gene sequence: CDR1 SGHAT, CDR2 FQNNGV. The V segment lost 5 bases and the J segment 4 bases; nucleotides outside the gene matches: 13. There are 19 residues in the CDR3. The CDR3 DNA reads as TGTGCCAGCAGCCTTAGACTAGCGGGAGGGCCACAAGATTACAATGAGCAGTTCTTC. It is translated as CASSLRLAGGPQDYNEQFF.

The V and J genes are TRBV29-1 and TRBJ2-1, with D perhaps matching TRBD1 (6 bases). This CDR3 has 14 amino acids. Germline assignment: CDR1 SQVTM and CDR2 ANQGSEA. The ends were cut back, 6 bases at V and 2 bases at J, with 14 bases in the middle. The CDR3 protein is CSVRTGTPYNEQFF. In DNA, the CDR3 is TGCAGCGTCCGTACCGGGACACCCTACAATGAGCAGTTCTTC.

The V and J genes are TRBV18 and TRBJ2-6, with D possibly being TRBD1 (5 bases). Germline loops: CDR1 KGHSH, CDR2 LQKENI. The CDR3 is 16 amino acids. The V end lost 3 bases, the J end lost 5 bases, and 14 bases lay between the germline ends. The CDR3 DNA follows: TGTGCCAGCTCACCTTTGTCCAGGGTGAGGGCCAACGTCCTGACTTTC. Its translation is CASSPLSRVRANVLTF. The full variable domain, with the rest looked up from reference TRBV18 and TRBJ2-6, is NAGVMQNPRHLVRRRGQEARLRCSPMKGHSHVYWYRQLPEEGLKFMVYLQKENIIDESGMPKERFSAEFPKEGPSILRIQQVVRGDSAAYFCASSPLSRVRANVLTFGAGSRLTVL.